This T cell receptor (beta chain) was observed in a study of blood T cell repertoires in COVID-19. Study context: Acute-phase and convalescent COVID-19 samples originated in the United States, Italy and Spain. T cells, B-cell-depleted T cells, or PBMCs supplied cDNA or gDNA.

The data were produced by immunoSEQ multiplex PCR, yet TCRdb's version contains in-frame clones alone and is incomplete. The sample yields 240,000 or so clones, around 80% seen once. CDR3 length: 14 amino acids. CDR1 is SGHRS, CDR2 YFSETQ, per germline. Trimming took off 1 base at V and 4 bases at J, with 12 bases between the two ends. The sequence was obtained from a woman under 30 with acute or convalescent COVID-19. The chain recombines TRBV5-1 with TRBJ2-7; a weak D match, TRBD1 (6 bases). Sequenced material: peripheral blood. The CDR3: CASSLTGIAYEQYF. In nucleotides, the CDR3 is TGCGCCAGCAGCTTGACAGGGATCGCGTACGAGCAGTACTTC. Supplemented by reference TRBV5-1 and TRBJ2-7, the full variable domain reads KAGVTQTPRYLIKTRGQQVTLSCSPISGHRSVSWYQQTPGQGLQFLFEYFSETQRNKGNFPGRFSGRQFSNSRSEMNVSTLELGDSALYLCASSLTGIAYEQYFGPGTRLTVT.